This T cell receptor beta chain was captured by sequencing in a study of identical twins. General observations from the study: Among monozygotic twins, out-of-frame TCR alpha sharing exceeded what models predicted. Clonotypes of the beta chain that were abundant in cord blood carried fewer insertions (memory repertoires showed none).

This CDR3 comprises 15 residues. The V gene's germline CDR1 is GTSNPN and CDR2 SVGIG (reference sequence). Trimming took off 5 bases at V and 6 bases at J, with 20 bases between the two ends. Worth noting for this clonotype: What it binds is not known.

MiXCR was run by TCRdb on the 5' RACE reads, yielding one entry per CDR3 protein. The sample carries roughly 230,000 distinct CDR3 sequences, approximately 8.3% recorded once. The sample was also reused in another study, on yellow fever vaccine responses in identical twins.

The receptor comes from a woman younger than 35 in good health. J is TRBJ2-1 and V is TRBV30; D is possibly TRBD2 (6 bases). The source material was CD8+ T cells sorted from blood. CDR3 sequence reads: CAWAVNPGGGNEQFF. In nucleotides, the CDR3 is TGTGCCTGGGCTGTAAACCCCGGGGGTGGCAATGAGCAGTTCTTC.